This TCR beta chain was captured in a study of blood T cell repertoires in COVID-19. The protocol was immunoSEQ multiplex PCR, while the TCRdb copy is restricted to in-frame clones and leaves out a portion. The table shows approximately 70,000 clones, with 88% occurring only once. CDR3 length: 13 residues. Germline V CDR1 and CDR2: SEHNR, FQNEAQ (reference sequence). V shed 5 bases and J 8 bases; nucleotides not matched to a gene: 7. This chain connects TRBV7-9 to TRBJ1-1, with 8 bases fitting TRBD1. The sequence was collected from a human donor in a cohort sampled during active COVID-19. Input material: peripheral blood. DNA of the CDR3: TGTGCCAGCAGCCCTCTAGACAGGGGAGAAGCTTTCTTT. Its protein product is CASSPLDRGEAFF.